The next 22 T cell receptor beta chains were all read from a single sample in a study of tumor-infiltrating lymphocytes in primary liver carcinoma. Each 20-30 mg portion of unsorted bulk tissue served as the source for co-extraction of RNA and DNA. Total RNA amounting to around 530 ng was the source from which TCR beta cDNA was made with a constant-region primer. Each TCR beta library was derived from three nested multiplex PCR rounds that employed slightly modified ARM-PCR. Two initial PCR rounds of about 11 cycles each paired TRBV1-TRBV30 forward primers with a C-beta reverse primer. One entry per CDR3 protein results from TCRdb running MiXCR on the multiplex PCR reads. The repertoire holds around 80,000 distinct CDR3 sequences, with approximately 70% as singletons. The sequencing input was liver tumor tissue from sampling region 1. Sample subset: tumor region T1, superior pole. Receptors originate from a man aged 40-49 years with primary liver carcinoma and hepatitis B virus infection.

About this clonotype itself: A much larger clonotype is one base distant, so this may be a read error. The V gene is TRBV28, the J gene TRBJ2-7, with D maybe TRBD2 (5 bases). Per germline, CDR1 MDHEN and CDR2 SYDVKM. The CDR3 has 12 amino acids. V dropped 7 bases and J dropped 4 bases, with 11 bases sitting between them. The DNA for the CDR3 is TGTGCCAGCATCAAGCGCGGGTACGAGCAGTACTTC. It encodes CASIKRGYEQYF.

Note on this clonotype: An end of the junction does not agree with germline; a read error may underlie this. The chain carries TRBV6-1 and TRBJ2-6; a possible D gene is TRBD1 (5 bases). CDR3 length: 14 residues. CDR1 and CDR2 from the germline V gene are MNHNS and SASEGT. CDR3 sequence reads: CASIPLAGADVLTF. CDR3 in DNA: TGTGCCAGCATCCCGCTTGCTGGGGCCGACGTCCTGACTTTC.

A word on this clonotype: Compared with germline, one end of the junction differs, possibly owing to a read error. The chain recombines TRBV4-1 with TRBJ2-7, with D tentatively TRBD2 (6 bases). Germline values: CDR1 MGHRA, CDR2 YSYEKL. The CDR3 covers 15 residues. The CDR3 sequence: CACSQDFRPSGEQYF. The CDR3 nucleotides are TGCGCCTGCAGCCAAGATTTCCGTCCCAGCGGGGAGCAGTACTTC.

The chain combines TRBV25-1 with TRBJ2-3; TRBD2 aligns across 7 bases. The CDR3 loop spans 18 amino acids. Germline CDR1 MGHDK, CDR2 SYGVNS. Germline trimming cut 4 bases from V and 3 bases from J; bases unmatched to any gene: 16. This chain's CDR3 is CASSVPFTMASGTDTQYF. CDR3 bases: TGTGCCAGCAGTGTCCCCTTCACCATGGCTAGCGGAACAGATACGCAGTATTTT.

This clonotype has a single count. One end of the junction does not line up with germline, which may come from a read error. The chain joins TRBV12-3 or TRBV12-4 to TRBJ2-7; D is possibly TRBD2 (5 bases). The CDR3 covers 14 residues. The CDR3 DNA sequence: TGTGCCAGCAGTCCCCCAGCGGTGCCCTACGAGCAACACTTC. Protein product: CASSPPAVPYEQHF.

This chain links TRBV30 with TRBJ2-3, with 7 nucleotides matching TRBD1. The CDR3 consists of 13 residues. Germline V CDR1 and CDR2: GTSNPN, SVGIG (reference sequence). The chain's CDR3 is CVCGRGSTDTQYF. The CDR3 nucleotides are TGTGTCTGCGGCAGGGGGAGCACAGATACGCAGTATTTT.

As to this clonotype: Compared with germline, one end of the junction differs, possibly owing to a read error. The rearrangement links TRBV29-1 to TRBJ2-1; unclear D gene. Germline lookup yields CDR1 SQVTM and CDR2 ANQGSEA. This CDR3 comprises 13 residues. CDR3 in DNA: TGCGGCGTTGAAGACACCGTGGGAAATGAGCAGTTCTTC. This encodes CGVEDTVGNEQFF.

V gene TRBV20-1 combines with J gene TRBJ2-7, with D unclear. The CDR3 has 13 amino acids. Trimming cost V 3 bases and J 3 bases, with 12 bases left between them. Germline lookup yields CDR1 DFQATT and CDR2 SNEGSKA (reference sequence). The CDR3 spells CSARSQTYYEQYF. DNA of the CDR3: TGCAGTGCTAGGTCCCAGACCTACTACGAGCAGTACTTC.

On this clonotype: Its ends do not fully match the called genes, so a read error is possible. The chain combines TRBV6-1 with TRBJ1-6, with no clear D. Germline V CDR1 and CDR2: MNHNS, SASEGT. This CDR3 spans 14 amino acids. The CDR3 DNA reads as TGTGTCAGCAGTAAACGCCAAGGAGCTTCACCCCTCCACTTT. This sequence encodes CVSSKRQGASPLHF.

With respect to this clonotype: A much larger clone differs from this one at a single base, so this may be a read error. This chain connects TRBV5-1 to TRBJ2-1; D may be TRBD2 (6 bases). This CDR3 has 14 amino acids. The germline V gene encodes CDR1 SGHRS and CDR2 YFSETQ. CDR3 bases: TGCGTCAGCAGCAACGGGGGTACCTACAATGAGCAGTTCTTC. This translates into CVSSNGGTYNEQFF.

The chain combines TRBV29-1 with TRBJ2-1; TRBD1 agrees at 7 bases. Germline loops: CDR1 SQVTM, CDR2 ANQGSEA. The CDR3 loop spans 14 amino acids. The ends lost 7 bases at V and 7 bases at J; junction bases unmatched: 13. This CDR3 is CSGLLGQRVNEQFF. The DNA for the CDR3 is TGCAGCGGATTGCTGGGACAGAGGGTGAATGAGCAGTTCTTC.

This clonotype was counted many times. The V gene is TRBV5-1, the J gene TRBJ1-2, with D possibly matching TRBD1 (5 bases). Germline V gene lookup returns CDR1 SGHRS and CDR2 YFSETQ. V was trimmed by 4 bases and J by 6 bases, leaving 10 bases between them. This CDR3 contains 12 residues. The CDR3 DNA is TGCGCCAGCAGCGTTGGAGGGGATGGCTACACCTTC. Translated: CASSVGGDGYTF.

This clonotype was detected a few times. This could be a read error, since a much larger clone is one nucleotide away. This chain joins TRBV5-1 and TRBJ2-5; a possible D gene is TRBD2 (5 bases). This CDR3 has 13 residues. The germline V gene encodes CDR1 SGHRS and CDR2 YFSETQ. The CDR3 DNA sequence: TGCACCAGCAGCGCCGGGGAGCTGGAGACCCAGTACTTC. Amino acids: CTSSAGELETQYF.

Concerning this clonotype: The CDR3 does not end in the conserved phenylalanine or tryptophan, so this is likely a read error. The genes are TRBV6-1 and TRBJ1-6; D remains unclear. This CDR3 contains 17 residues. CDR1 and CDR2 from the germline V gene are MNHNS and SASEGT. V lost 3 bases to trimming and J lost 2 bases, with 14 bases between them. CDR3 protein: CASSEISGSPYNSPLHL. For the CDR3, the DNA is TGTGCCAGCAGTGAGATATCGGGAAGCCCCTATAATTCACCCCTCCACTTA.

J is TRBJ2-5 and V is TRBV11-2; D possibly matches TRBD1 or TRBD2 (5 bases each). The V gene's germline CDR1 is SGHAT and CDR2 FQNNGV. V was trimmed by 9 bases and J by 13 bases, leaving 24 bases between them. This CDR3 has 13 amino acids. In nucleotides, the CDR3 is TGTGCCAGTCAGAAGGGACCTGGTGAGACCATGTACTTC. Its protein product is CASQKGPGETMYF. Full variable domain (rest looked up from reference TRBV11-2 and TRBJ2-5): EAGVAQSPRYKIIEKRQSVAFWCNPISGHATLYWYQQILGQGPKLLIQFQNNGVVDDSQLPKDRFSAERLKGVDSTLKIQPAKLEDSAVYLCASQKGPGETMYFGPGTRLLVL.

A note on this clonotype: A read error may account for a junction end that differs from germline. The chain employs TRBV29-1 and TRBJ1-3, with D perhaps TRBD1 (5 bases). CDR3 length: 15 amino acids. From germline, CDR1 is SQVTM and CDR2 ANQGSEA. The CDR3 DNA is TGCAGCGTTTTCAAAACAGGTAACTCTGGTAACACCATATATTTT. It translates to CSVFKTGNSGNTIYF.

The sample holds one count of this clonotype. At one end the junction does not follow the germline gene, possibly because of a read error. The V call is TRBV6-5, the J call TRBJ1-2, with a weak D call TRBD1 (6 bases). Germline assignment: CDR1 MNHEY and CDR2 SVGAGI. The CDR3 is made up of 14 amino acids. CDR3 coding DNA: TGTGCCAGCAACAGAGGGGGTGAAGCGAATGGCTACAACTTC. Its translation: CASNRGGEANGYNF.

About this clonotype itself: A read error may explain this, as a much larger clone is one base away. The J gene is TRBJ1-6, the V gene TRBV7-9; D not certain. CDR1 and CDR2 (germline): SEHNR, FQNEAQ (reference sequence). This CDR3 is built from 17 residues. The CDR3 nucleotides are TGTGCCAGCAGCCCGACCGGGCCGAGCTCCTATAATTCATCCCTCCACTTT. Amino acid sequence: CASSPTGPSSYNSSLHF. Full variable domain (remainder filled in from reference TRBV7-9 and TRBJ1-6): DTGVSQNPRHKITKRGQNVTFRCDPISEHNRLYWYRQTLGQGPEFLTYFQNEAQLEKSRLLSDRFSAERPKGSFSTLEIQRTEQGDSAMYLCASSPTGPSSYNSSLHFGNGTRLTVT.

The chain recombines TRBV4-1 with TRBJ2-1, with TRBD2 identical over 14 bases. Trimming took 0 bases from V and 15 from J; bases not matched to a gene: 4. CDR1 is MGHRA, CDR2 YSYEKL, per germline. The CDR3 totals 14 residues. Written as DNA, the CDR3 is TGCGCCAGCAGCCAAGATGGGACTAGCGGGAGTAGGTTCTTC. It specifies CASSQDGTSGSRFF.

Concerning this clonotype itself: This may come from a read error, since a much larger clone is one base off. The genes are TRBV28 and TRBJ1-4; D might be TRBD1 (6 bases). The CDR3 is made up of 14 amino acids. Deletions cut 4 bases from V and 8 bases from J, with 14 bases between. Germline lookup yields CDR1 MDHEN and CDR2 SYDVKM. This CDR3 is CASSSPTTGEKLFF. CDR3 nucleotides: TGTGCCAGCAGTTCGCCAACAACAGGGGAAAAACTGTTTTTT.

CDR3 loop: CASSPERAQETQYF. The DNA for the CDR3 is TGTGCCAGCAGCCCGGAGCGTGCCCAAGAGACCCAGTACTTC. The rearrangement links TRBV11-2 to TRBJ2-5, with D hard to call. V lost 5 bases, J lost 1 base, and 11 bases lay in between. The germline CDR1 and CDR2 sequences are SGHAT and FQNNGV. The CDR3 spans 14 residues.

A note on this clonotype: The conserved final phenylalanine or tryptophan is absent from the CDR3, which likely points to a read error. The chain joins TRBV6-1 to TRBJ2-1, with TRBD1 matching over 10 bases. This CDR3 spans 16 amino acids. V shed 7 bases and J 8 bases; nucleotides not matched to a gene: 14. CDR1 MNHNS and CDR2 SASEGT come from the germline V gene. The chain's CDR3 is CASNPTPGTGDDEQFL. Written as DNA, the CDR3 is TGTGCCAGCAACCCAACCCCCGGGACAGGGGACGATGAGCAGTTCTTA.